This T cell receptor beta chain was identified during a study of early T cells in non-severe SARS-CoV-2 infection (dated by TCRdb to 2020 to 2023). Regarding the research as a whole: Because TCR sequencing relied on bulk RNA taken from unsorted whole blood, pairing of alpha and beta chains was not possible.

This was a case-control study nested in a cohort of healthcare workers in London, UK, who had nasopharyngeal swab PCR tests and blood samples taken every week. Healthcare workers were enrolled in the week of the UK lockdown, from 23 to 31 March 2020, and were followed every week for up to roughly 15 weeks. Based on the germline V gene, the CDR1 and CDR2 sequences are SGHTA and FQGNSA. The CDR3 spans 14 residues, from the cysteine through the phenylalanine. The retained sequence is limited to the CDR3, 42 bases, with the frame set at the first base. Trimming removed 2 bases from V and 7 bases from J; the gene matches leave 2 bases unexplained. The study at large found these results: VDJdb matching was skewed toward anti-spike CD8 responses and likely underestimated virus-specific expansions by missing private and CD4 specificities.

The table lists this clonotype with many counts. The specificity of this receptor is unknown. No much larger clone exists at a distance of one base, and base qualities are not known. Preparation of the library involved 5' RACE. The run used a NextSeq 500. Unique molecular identifiers were attached to individual cDNA molecules in the TCR library protocol so that sequencing error and PCR bias could be corrected. Sequencing covered both TCR alpha and beta chains, and within each sample the abundances of alpha and beta sequences were tightly co-correlated. As for the original processing: V gene, J gene and CDR3 annotation of TCR sequences was performed with Decombinator V4. TCRs were defined as expanded if a significant change between any two time points was detected under a Poisson model with p below 0.0001. TCR abundances were normalised to the total number of TCRs sequenced in each sample and reported as counts per million. TRAV1-2 paired with TRAJ12, TRAJ20 or TRAJ33 defined MAIT TCRs, while TRAV10 paired with TRAJ18 defined iNKT TCRs. VDJdb, accessed on 1 November 2021, was searched for TCRs annotated for CMV, EBV and SARS-CoV-2, and TCRs annotated for more than one antigen were excluded. The public reads were reanalyzed by TCRdb: fastp trimming at Q25, MiXCR alignment, in-frame beta chains only. Rows are combined by CDR3 protein, so each entry shows the most common genes and DNA. The V and J calls come from TCRdb's annotation, not from the publication. This sample is represented by fewer than 50,000 distinct CDR3 sequences; about 6.5% of them were singletons. Of the sample, approximately 2.6% is held by the ten largest clones.

The sequence was obtained from an adult who was a healthcare worker with PCR-confirmed SARS-CoV-2 infection or an uninfected control (not recorded which). The chain couples TRBV7-2 to TRBJ1-4, and 9 junctional nucleotides match TRBD1. The material sequenced was whole blood, taken at baseline. The nucleotide sequence reads TGTGCCAGCAGCTTATTGGACAGGGGTGAAAAACTGTTTTTT. The resulting protein is CASSLLDRGEKLFF.